These T cell receptor beta chains were read from a single sample in a study of shared clonotypes between healthy human individuals. Clones were read by immunoSEQ multiplex PCR, and TCRdb kept only the in-frame ones, dropping some. This table has 500,000 to 700,000 clones, 85% to 95% appearing once. Sequenced sample: naive CD8+ T cells sorted from blood. The receptors derive from a woman aged 25-40 years in good health. Both conserved end residues are part of each CDR3. The D gene is left open where the match is weak. Part of the rows lack a size; the others show once, few, many or a class for expanded clones.

TRBV7-3,-,TRBJ1-3,-,TGTGCCAGCAGCTTAACGGGACCGACTGGAAACACCATATATTTT,CASSLTGPTGNTIYF
TRBV5-1,-,TRBJ1-1,TRBD1,TGCGCCAGCAGCGACAGGGGGCGCGGCACTGAAGCTTTCTTT,CASSDRGRGTEAFF
TRBV28,-,TRBJ2-7,TRBD2,TGTGCCAGCAGTTTACTAGCGGGAGCCTACGAGCAGTACTTC,CASSLLAGAYEQYF
TRBV28,-,TRBJ2-3,-,TGTGCCAGCAGTTTCGTAGTCTCGCCCACAGATACGCAGTATTTT,CASSFVVSPTDTQYF
TRBV30,few,TRBJ2-7,-,TGTGCCTGGAGTAACAGGCCTGGCTACGAGCAGTACTTC,CAWSNRPGYEQYF
TRBV6-5,-,TRBJ2-7,-,TGTGCCAGCAGTTACTCACAGGGTTACGAGCAGTACTTC,CASSYSQGYEQYF
TRBV6-1,-,TRBJ2-5,-,TGTGCCAGCAGACACTGGGGGGAGACCCAGTACTTC,CASRHWGETQYF
TRBV10-2,-,TRBJ2-5,-,TGCGCCAGCAGTGATAGGGCGGGACGGGGTGAGACCCAGTACTTC,CASSDRAGRGETQYF
TRBV27,-,TRBJ2-5,TRBD2,TGTGCCAGCAGTTTATCCGTAGGTAGCGGGAGATGGGAGACCCAGTACTTC,CASSLSVGSGRWETQYF
TRBV28,-,TRBJ2-7,-,TGTGCCAGCAGTTTACAGGCATATACCTACGAGCAGTACTTC,CASSLQAYTYEQYF
TRBV28,-,TRBJ2-7,-,TGTGCCAGCAGTCCGCCCAAGGACGAGCAGTACTTC,CASSPPKDEQYF
TRBV7-9,-,TRBJ1-2,TRBD1,TGTGCCACCTTGGGACAGGGTGGAGGCTACACCTTC,CATLGQGGGYTF
TRBV28,-,TRBJ2-5,-,TGTGCCAGCAGTTTCATTCAGACTACCCAAGAGACCCAGTACTTC,CASSFIQTTQETQYF
TRBV28,-,TRBJ2-7,TRBD2,TGTGCCAGCAAGAGTAGCGGGACCCACTACGAGCAGTACTTC,CASKSSGTHYEQYF
TRBV5-5,-,TRBJ2-7,TRBD2,TGTGCCAGCAGCCCCGGGACTACCCTTTACGAGCAGTACTTC,CASSPGTTLYEQYF
TRBV18,-,TRBJ2-7,TRBD1,TGTGCCAGCTCGGGGGACAGGGGAGGCTTCGCTGGTTCCTACGAGCAGTACTTC,CASSGDRGGFAGSYEQYF
TRBV28,-,TRBJ2-3,-,TGTGCCAGCAGTTCTCGCCGCGGGAAAGCCGCAGATACGCAGTATTTT,CASSSRRGKAADTQYF
TRBV6-5,-,TRBJ1-5,-,TGTGCCAGCCGGGGGCAGGGAATTAATCAGCCCCAGCATTTT,CASRGQGINQPQHF
TRBV19,-,TRBJ2-1,TRBD1,TGTGCCAGTGCCACCGGGACAGACTCTAATGAGCAGTTCTTC,CASATGTDSNEQFF
TRBV2,-,TRBJ1-5,-,TGTGCCAGCAGTGCTTGGACAGATAGCAATCAGCCCCAGCATTTT,CASSAWTDSNQPQHF
TRBV9,-,TRBJ1-4,-,TGTGCCAGCAGCGTTAACGCGGGGGAATGGGAAAAACTGTTTTTT,CASSVNAGEWEKLFF
TRBV28,-,TRBJ2-7,TRBD2,TGTGCCAGCAGTTTATTTTCCGGACTAGCGGGAGAGGTTATTAACGAGCAGTACTTC,CASSLFSGLAGEVINEQYF
TRBV5-8,-,TRBJ2-7,-,TGTGCCAGCAGGCTGGCAGGTTACTACGAGCAGTACTTC,CASRLAGYYEQYF
TRBV7-9,-,TRBJ2-7,TRBD2,TGTGCCAGCAGCTCCCGGCCGGGACTAGCGGGGCCCACCATCTACGAGCAGTACTTC,CASSSRPGLAGPTIYEQYF
TRBV10-2,-,TRBJ2-7,-,TGCGCCAGCAGTGAGATCTACGAGCAGTACTTC,CASSEIYEQYF
TRBV19,-,TRBJ1-1,-,TGTGCCAGTGGGGGGACGGCGAACACTGAAGCTTTCTTT,CASGGTANTEAFF
TRBV27,-,TRBJ1-5,-,TGTGCCAGCGCGAACTATAGCAATCAGCCCCAGCATTTT,CASANYSNQPQHF
TRBV28,-,TRBJ2-5,TRBD1,TGTGCCAGCAGTTCCCCTTTAGGGACAGGGGAAGAGACCCAGTACTTC,CASSSPLGTGEETQYF
TRBV6-6,-,TRBJ1-1,TRBD1,TGTGCCAGCAGCATATACAGGGGAATCGACACTGAAGCTTTCTTT,CASSIYRGIDTEAFF
TRBV27,-,TRBJ2-7,-,TGTGCCAGCAGTTTCGGAGCAACCTACGAGCAGTACTTC,CASSFGATYEQYF
TRBV28,-,TRBJ1-2,-,TGTGCCAGCAGTCCCCCCGGGCCCGGGTTGGGCTACACCTTC,CASSPPGPGLGYTF
TRBV5-1,-,TRBJ1-2,TRBD1,TGCGCCAGCAGGCGGACAGGGATTGTACTAGAAGGCTACACCTTC,CASRRTGIVLEGYTF
TRBV27,-,TRBJ1-2,-,TGTGCCAGCAGTTTAATGGGTATGGCCAGGGCGGATGGCTACACCTTC,CASSLMGMARADGYTF
TRBV9,-,TRBJ2-7,-,TGTGCCAGCAGCGTAGGAGGTGATGGATACGAGCAGTACTTC,CASSVGGDGYEQYF
TRBV6-1,-,TRBJ1-2,-,TGTGCCAGCAGGAAAACAGGGCTCCCACTCTATGGCTACACCTTC,CASRKTGLPLYGYTF
TRBV28,once,TRBJ1-2,-,TGTGCCAGCAGTTTATTCGTTGAGGGGGGTGCTGGCTATGGCTACACCTTC,CASSLFVEGGAGYGYTF
TRBV5-4,once,TRBJ1-2,-,TGTGCCAGCAGCTTAGCGGGACTGAGCTATGGCTACACCTTC,CASSLAGLSYGYTF
TRBV6-1,-,TRBJ2-1,TRBD2,TGTGCCAGCAGTGAAATTGCGGGAGCTGGGAATGAGCAGTTCTTC,CASSEIAGAGNEQFF
TRBV28,-,TRBJ1-2,TRBD1,TGTGCCAGCAGCTCAACAGGGGATGGCTACACCTTC,CASSSTGDGYTF
TRBV5-1,-,TRBJ1-1,-,TGCGCCAGCAGCTTGGTACAGGGCGGGAACACTGAAGCTTTCTTT,CASSLVQGGNTEAFF
TRBV19,-,TRBJ2-1,-,TGTGCCAGTAGTCCCTGGGCTAGCACTGGGAATGAGCAGTTCTTC,CASSPWASTGNEQFF
TRBV6-5,-,TRBJ1-5,TRBD1,TGTGCCAGCGGAGACAGGGGTAATCAGCCCCAGCATTTT,CASGDRGNQPQHF
TRBV2,-,TRBJ2-7,TRBD1,TGTGCCAGCAGACGCTCCCGGGACAGTCCCTACGAGCAGTACTTC,CASRRSRDSPYEQYF
TRBV7-3,-,TRBJ1-1,-,TGTGCCAGCAGCCCCTATGTAGATTCTGAAGCTTTCTTT,CASSPYVDSEAFF
TRBV4-1,-,TRBJ1-2,TRBD1,TGCGCCAGCAGCCACGGGACAGGGCAACGTTCTAACTATGGCTACACCTTC,CASSHGTGQRSNYGYTF
TRBV18,-,TRBJ2-5,-,TGTGCCAGCTCAGCACCACCCGCGGACGGTCCCGGGACCCAGTACTTC,CASSAPPADGPGTQYF
TRBV5-1,-,TRBJ1-1,-,TGCGCCAGCAGCCCTATGGGGTTGGGAGACGCTGAAGCTTTCTTT,CASSPMGLGDAEAFF
TRBV7-9,-,TRBJ2-5,TRBD2,TGTGCCAGCAGTCCACTAGCGGGACCCCAAGAGACCCAGTACTTC,CASSPLAGPQETQYF
TRBV28,-,TRBJ2-7,-,TGTGCCAGCAGTTTCGGTACAGAGGGCTACGAGCAGTACTTC,CASSFGTEGYEQYF
TRBV11-2,-,TRBJ2-3,TRBD1,TGTGCCAGCAGCTGGGACAGGGGGTACGATACGCAGTATTTT,CASSWDRGYDTQYF
TRBV5-4,-,TRBJ2-1,TRBD1,TGTGCCAGCAGCCCGAGCCCCCGGGGACAGGGAGAGAGCTCCTACAATGAGCAGTTCTTC,CASSPSPRGQGESSYNEQFF
TRBV30,-,TRBJ2-7,TRBD1,TGTGCCTTGGGACAGTCCTACGAGCAGTACTTC,CALGQSYEQYF